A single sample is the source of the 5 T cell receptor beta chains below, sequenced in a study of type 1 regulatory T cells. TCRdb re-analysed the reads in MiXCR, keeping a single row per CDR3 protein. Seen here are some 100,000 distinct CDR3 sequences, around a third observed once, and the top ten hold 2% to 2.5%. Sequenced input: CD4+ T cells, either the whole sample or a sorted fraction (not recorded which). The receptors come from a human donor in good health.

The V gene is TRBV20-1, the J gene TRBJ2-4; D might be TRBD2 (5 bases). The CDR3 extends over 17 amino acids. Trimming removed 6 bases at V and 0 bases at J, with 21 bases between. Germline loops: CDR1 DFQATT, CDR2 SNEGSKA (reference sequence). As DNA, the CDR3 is TGCAGTGCCATAGTAATAGGCGCGGGCCTAGCCAAAAACATTCAGTACTTC. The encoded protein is CSAIVIGAGLAKNIQYF.

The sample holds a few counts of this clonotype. The CDR3 loop is CASSLRGYEQYF. CDR3 DNA: TGTGCCAGCAGTCTGCGGGGATACGAGCAGTACTTC. V is TRBV6-4 and J is TRBJ2-7; TRBD2 might be the D (6 bases). CDR1 is MRHNA, CDR2 SNTAGT, per germline. V was clipped by 5 bases and J by 4 bases, with 9 bases between them. The CDR3 sequence is 12 residues long.

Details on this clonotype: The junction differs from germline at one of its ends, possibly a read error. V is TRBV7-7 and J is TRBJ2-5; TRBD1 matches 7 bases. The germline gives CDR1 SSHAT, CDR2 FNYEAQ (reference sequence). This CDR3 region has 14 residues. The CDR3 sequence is CASSLGTAQETQYF. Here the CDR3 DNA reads TGCGCCAGCAGCTTGGGGACAGCACAAGAGACCCAGTACTTC.

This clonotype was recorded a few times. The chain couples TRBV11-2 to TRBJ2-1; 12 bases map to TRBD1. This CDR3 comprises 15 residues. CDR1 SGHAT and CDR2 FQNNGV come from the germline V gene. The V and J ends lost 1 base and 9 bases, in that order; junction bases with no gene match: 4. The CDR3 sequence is CASSLGGQGAIEQFF. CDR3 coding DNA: TGTGCCAGCAGCTTAGGGGGACAGGGGGCAATTGAGCAGTTCTTC. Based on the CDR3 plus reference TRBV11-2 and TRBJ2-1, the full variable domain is EAGVAQSPRYKIIEKRQSVAFWCNPISGHATLYWYQQILGQGPKLLIQFQNNGVVDDSQLPKDRFSAERLKGVDSTLKIQPAKLEDSAVYLCASSLGGQGAIEQFFGPGTRLTVL.

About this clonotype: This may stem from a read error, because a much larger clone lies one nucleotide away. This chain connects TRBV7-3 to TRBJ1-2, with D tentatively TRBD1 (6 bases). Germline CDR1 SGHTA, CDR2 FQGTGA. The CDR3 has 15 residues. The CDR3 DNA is TGTGCCCGCAGCCCTATGGGACACCTAGACTATGGCTACACCTTC. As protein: CARSPMGHLDYGYTF. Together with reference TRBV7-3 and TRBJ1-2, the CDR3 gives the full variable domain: GAGVSQTPSNKVTEKGKYVELRCDPISGHTALYWYRQSLGQGPEFLIYFQGTGAADDSGLPNDRFFAVRPEGSVSTLKIQRTERGDSAVYLCARSPMGHLDYGYTFGSGTRLTVV.